A single sample gave rise to the 8 T cell receptor beta chains below, sequenced in a study of shared clonotypes between healthy human individuals. CD45RO-negative, CCR7-selected cells formed the naive CD8 fraction, which excluded terminally differentiated effector memory CD45RA+ cells. The assay was immunoSEQ multiplex PCR, and TCRdb's table has in-frame clones only and misses some. The sample includes about 2.1 million clones, 80% to 95% seen only once; the top ten take about 1.7%. The sample comprised naive CD8+ T cells from PBMCs. These receptors all stem from a man in his late teens or twenties in good health. Some clones in this sample may be carry-over from other donors' samples.

Only a few counts were recorded for this clone. V usage is TRBV5-4 and J usage is TRBJ2-1; 14 nucleotides match TRBD2. Trimming took 4 bases from V and 0 from J; bases not matched to a gene: 0. The germline V gene has CDR1 SGHNT and CDR2 YYREEE (reference sequence). The CDR3 totals 16 residues. The CDR3 coding sequence is TGTGCCAGCAGCGGGACTAGCGGGAGCTCCTACAATGAGCAGTTCTTC. This codes for CASSGTSGSSYNEQFF.

CDR3 protein: CASSSPRELDQPQHF. CDR3 sequence (DNA): TGTGCCAGCAGCTCCCCCCGGGAGTTGGATCAGCCCCAGCATTTT. The V and J genes are TRBV6-5 and TRBJ1-5; unclear D gene. CDR1 and CDR2 (germline): MNHEY, SVGAGI. V was clipped by 6 bases and J by 5 bases, with 17 bases between them. The CDR3 is 15 amino acids.

This chain joins TRBV15 and TRBJ2-5; possibly TRBD1 or TRBD2 for D (5 bases each). Germline assignment: CDR1 LNHNV and CDR2 YYDKDF (reference sequence). V was cut by 6 bases and J by 7 bases, with 15 bases left in between. This CDR3 contains 13 residues. CDR3 sequence: CATRGDSEGTQYF. As DNA, the CDR3 is TGTGCCACCAGGGGGGATAGCGAAGGGACCCAGTACTTC.

The chain couples TRBV9 to TRBJ2-2; 10 bases match TRBD2. Germline V gene sequence: CDR1 SGDLS, CDR2 YYNGEE. The length of the CDR3 is 16 residues. V shed 4 bases, J shed 1 base, and the junction held 4 bases outside the gene matches. This CDR3 reads CASSSIAGGNTGELFF. DNA for the CDR3: TGTGCCAGCAGCTCAATAGCGGGAGGGAACACCGGGGAGCTGTTTTTT.

The V gene is TRBV27, the J gene TRBJ2-2; D is possibly TRBD1 (5 bases). V lost 2 bases, J lost 6 bases, and 10 bases lay in between. This CDR3 is 14 amino acids long. Per germline, CDR1 MNHEY and CDR2 SMNVEV (reference sequence). The CDR3 is CASSLSPRAGELFF. In DNA form, the CDR3 reads TGTGCCAGCAGTTTAAGCCCCAGGGCCGGGGAGCTGTTTTTT.

The V call is TRBV14, the J call TRBJ1-2; 9 bases are a match to TRBD1. The junction had 7 bases not matched to a gene; V was cut back by 4 bases and J by 4 bases. The germline CDR1 and CDR2 sequences are SGHDN and FVKESK. This CDR3 is 15 amino acids long. This CDR3 reads CASSPRDRVIYGYTF. The CDR3 DNA reads TGTGCCAGCAGCCCCCGGGACAGGGTTATCTATGGCTACACCTTC.

The chain links TRBV2 to TRBJ1-3; TRBD1 is a possible D gene (6 bases). This CDR3 comprises 17 residues. Per germline, CDR1 SNHLY and CDR2 FYNNEI. V shed 5 bases and J shed 3 bases, with 20 bases lying between them. The CDR3 bases are TGTGCCAGCAGTTGGGGTTATTCGGGGGCTCGTGGAAACACCATATATTTT. This codes for CASSWGYSGARGNTIYF.

The gene calls are TRBV6-1 and TRBJ1-2; D is undetermined. CDR3 length: 18 amino acids. V was pared by 3 bases and J by 1 base, with 21 bases between. Germline CDR1 reads MNHNS; CDR2 reads SASEGT. Here the CDR3 DNA reads TGTGCCAGCAGTGACTTTAATGACCCTTCGGCGGTTAACTATGGCTACACCTTC. Its translation is CASSDFNDPSAVNYGYTF.